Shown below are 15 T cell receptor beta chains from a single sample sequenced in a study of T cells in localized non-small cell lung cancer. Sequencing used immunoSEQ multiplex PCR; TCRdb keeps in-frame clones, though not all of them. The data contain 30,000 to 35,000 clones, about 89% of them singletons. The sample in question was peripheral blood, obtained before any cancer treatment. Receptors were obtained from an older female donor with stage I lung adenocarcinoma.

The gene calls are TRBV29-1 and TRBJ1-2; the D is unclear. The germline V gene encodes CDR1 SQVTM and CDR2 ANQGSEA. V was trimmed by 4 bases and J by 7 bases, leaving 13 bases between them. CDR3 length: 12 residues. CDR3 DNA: TGCAGCGTTGCGCGGCAGACAATTGGCTACACCTTC. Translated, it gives CSVARQTIGYTF.

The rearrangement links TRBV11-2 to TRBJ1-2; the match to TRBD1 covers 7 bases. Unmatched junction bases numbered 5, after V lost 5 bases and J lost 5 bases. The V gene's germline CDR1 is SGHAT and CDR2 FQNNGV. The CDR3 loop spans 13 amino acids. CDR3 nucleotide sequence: TGTGCCAGCAGCCTCGGGGACAGTTATGGCTACACCTTC. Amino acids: CASSLGDSYGYTF.

The CDR3 sequence: CASSLSSGTSPGVKQFF. DNA of the CDR3: TGTGCCAGCAGCTTATCCAGCGGGACTTCTCCCGGCGTAAAGCAGTTCTTC. The J gene is TRBJ2-1, the V gene TRBV11-2, with TRBD2 matching over 7 bases. The CDR3 totals 17 residues. Germline V gives CDR1 SGHAT, CDR2 FQNNGV. V lost 2 bases to trimming and J lost 11 bases; unmatched junction nucleotides: 18.

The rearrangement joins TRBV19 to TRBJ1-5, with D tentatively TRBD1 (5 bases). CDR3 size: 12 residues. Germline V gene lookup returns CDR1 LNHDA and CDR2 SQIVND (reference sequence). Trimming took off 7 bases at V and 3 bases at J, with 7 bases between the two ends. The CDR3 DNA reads TGTGCCAGTAAGGGGTACAATCAGCCCCAGCATTTT. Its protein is CASKGYNQPQHF.

The CDR3, as DNA: TGCAGTGCGGGGACGAACTATGGCTACACCTTC. Its translation: CSAGTNYGYTF. V gene TRBV20-1 combines with J gene TRBJ1-2, with D tentatively TRBD1 (5 bases). The CDR3 runs 11 residues. The ends were cut back, 6 bases at V and 2 bases at J, with 7 bases in the middle. CDR1 and CDR2 from the germline V gene are DFQATT and SNEGSKA (reference sequence).

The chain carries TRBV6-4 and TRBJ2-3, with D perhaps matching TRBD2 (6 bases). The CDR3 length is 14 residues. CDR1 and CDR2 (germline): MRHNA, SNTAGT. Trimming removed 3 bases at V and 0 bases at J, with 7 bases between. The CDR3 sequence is CASSEAGSTDTQYF. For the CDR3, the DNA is TGTGCCAGCAGTGAAGCGGGTAGCACAGATACGCAGTATTTT.

As DNA, the CDR3 is TGTGCCAGCTCCCTATATGACGGGGATACGCAGTATTTT. Encoded protein: CASSLYDGDTQYF. The V and J genes are TRBV18 and TRBJ2-3; D remains unclear. V lost 6 bases to trimming and J lost 6 bases, with 13 bases between them. CDR1 is KGHSH and CDR2 is LQKENI in the germline V gene. The CDR3 extends over 13 amino acids.

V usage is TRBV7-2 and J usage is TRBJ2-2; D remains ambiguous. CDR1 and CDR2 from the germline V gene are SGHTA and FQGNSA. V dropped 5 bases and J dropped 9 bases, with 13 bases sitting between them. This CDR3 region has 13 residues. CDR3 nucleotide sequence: TGTGCCAGCAGCCCTGGACCAAACCGGGAGCTGTTTTTT. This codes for CASSPGPNRELFF.

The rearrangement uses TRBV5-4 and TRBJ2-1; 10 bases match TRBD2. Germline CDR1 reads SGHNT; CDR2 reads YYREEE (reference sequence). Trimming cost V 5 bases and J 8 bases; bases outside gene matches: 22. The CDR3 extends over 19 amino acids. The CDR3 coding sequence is TGTGCCAGCAGGGCCACTTTGACCGCTAGCGGGAGTGAGATGGATGAGCAGTTCTTC. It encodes CASRATLTASGSEMDEQFF.

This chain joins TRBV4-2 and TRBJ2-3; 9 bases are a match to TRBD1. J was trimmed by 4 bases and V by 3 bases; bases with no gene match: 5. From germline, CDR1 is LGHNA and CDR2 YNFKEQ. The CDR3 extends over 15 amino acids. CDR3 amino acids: CASSHGQGSADTQYF. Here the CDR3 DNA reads TGTGCCAGCAGCCATGGACAGGGGTCGGCAGATACGCAGTATTTT.

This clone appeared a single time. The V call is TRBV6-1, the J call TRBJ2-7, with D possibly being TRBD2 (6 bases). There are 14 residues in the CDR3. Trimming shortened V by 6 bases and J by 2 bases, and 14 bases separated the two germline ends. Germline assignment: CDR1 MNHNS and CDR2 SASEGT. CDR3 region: CASRAEGRAYEQYF. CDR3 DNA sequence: TGTGCCAGCAGGGCGGAGGGCAGGGCCTACGAGCAGTACTTC.

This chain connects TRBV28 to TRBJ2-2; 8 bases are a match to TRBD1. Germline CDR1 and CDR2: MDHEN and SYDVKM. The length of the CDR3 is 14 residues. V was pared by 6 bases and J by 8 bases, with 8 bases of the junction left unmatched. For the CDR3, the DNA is TGTGCCAGCAGGATGACAGGGGTTAGGGGGGAGCTGTTTTTT. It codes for CASRMTGVRGELFF.

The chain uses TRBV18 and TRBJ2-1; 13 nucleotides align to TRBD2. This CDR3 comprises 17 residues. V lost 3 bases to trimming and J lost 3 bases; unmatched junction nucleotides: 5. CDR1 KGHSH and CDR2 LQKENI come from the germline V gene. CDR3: CASSPAGTSGNYNEQFF. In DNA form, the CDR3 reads TGTGCCAGCTCACCCGCAGGGACTAGCGGGAACTACAATGAGCAGTTCTTC.

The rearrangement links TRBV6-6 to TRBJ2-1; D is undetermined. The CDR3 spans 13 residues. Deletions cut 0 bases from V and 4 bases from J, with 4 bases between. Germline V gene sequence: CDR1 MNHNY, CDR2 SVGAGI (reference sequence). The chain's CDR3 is CASSYSQYNEQFF. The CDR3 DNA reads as TGTGCCAGCAGTTACTCCCAGTACAATGAGCAGTTCTTC.

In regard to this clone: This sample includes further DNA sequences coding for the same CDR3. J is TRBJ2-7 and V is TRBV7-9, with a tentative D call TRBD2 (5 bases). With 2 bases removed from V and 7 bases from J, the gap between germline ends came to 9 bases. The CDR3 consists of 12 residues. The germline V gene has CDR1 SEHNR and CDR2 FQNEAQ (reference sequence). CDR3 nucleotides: TGTGCCAGCAGCTTACTCGGGGATGAGCAGTACTTC. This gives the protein CASSLLGDEQYF. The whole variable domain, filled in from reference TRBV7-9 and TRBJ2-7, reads DTGVSQNPRHKITKRGQNVTFRCDPISEHNRLYWYRQTLGQGPEFLTYFQNEAQLEKSRLLSDRFSAERPKGSFSTLEIQRTEQGDSAMYLCASSLLGDEQYFGPGTRLTVT.